This T cell receptor (beta chain) originates from a study of post-analysis software for immune sequencing data. Study results and limitations: With TRBV5-6, TRBV5-1 and TRBV20-1 included, about five TRBV segments were more frequent in patients than in controls.

Germline-derived CDR1 and CDR2 are MNHEY and SVGAGI. The CDR3 has 18 amino acids. V lost 0 bases and J 4 bases, leaving 21 bases between the germline ends. Libraries were made from TCR beta cDNA, and they carried unique molecular identifiers. TCRdb re-analysed the PCR reads in MiXCR, keeping a single row per CDR3 protein. Of approximately 730,000 distinct CDR3 sequences detected, roughly 30% appear once; the ten largest clones hold under 0.7%. Comments on this clonotype: What it binds is unknown. Likely a read error: the CDR3 ends without its conserved phenylalanine or tryptophan.

Input material: blood. V and J are TRBV6-5 and TRBJ1-1, with D possibly TRBD1 on 6 matching bases. The sequence came from a girl aged 5 to 17 with multiple sclerosis. The CDR3 is CASSYSIDAGGATTEAFC. The CDR3 DNA reads as TGTGCCAGCAGTTACTCTATCGACGCGGGGGGCGCGACCACTGAAGCTTTCTGT.